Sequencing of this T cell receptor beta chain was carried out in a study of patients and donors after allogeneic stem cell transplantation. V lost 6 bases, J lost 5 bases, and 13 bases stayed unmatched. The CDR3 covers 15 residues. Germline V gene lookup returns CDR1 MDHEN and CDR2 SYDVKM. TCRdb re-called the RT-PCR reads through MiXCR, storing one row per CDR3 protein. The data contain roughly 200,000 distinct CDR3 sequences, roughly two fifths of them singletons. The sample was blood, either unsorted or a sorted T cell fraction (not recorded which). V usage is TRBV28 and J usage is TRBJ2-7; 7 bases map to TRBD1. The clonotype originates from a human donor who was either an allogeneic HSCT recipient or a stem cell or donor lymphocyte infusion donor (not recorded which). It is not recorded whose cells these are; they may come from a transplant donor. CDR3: CASRTGTAGGDEQYF. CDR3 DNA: TGTGCCAGCAGGACAGGGACCGCAGGAGGAGACGAGCAGTACTTC.